This T cell receptor (beta chain) is from a study of shared clonotypes between healthy human individuals. As for the study in general: A couple of women and three men aged 18 to 49 made up the donors. The study, taken as a whole, reports: Some naive CD4 clonotypes, around 5%, turned up in common across four donors. Few donors restricted represented genetic and exposure-history diversity. At large depth, rarefaction still showed sorted-subset sequencing to be incomplete.

Germline values: CDR1 SNHLY, CDR2 FYNNEI. The CDR3 has 14 amino acids. The junction had 4 bases not matched to a gene; V was cut back by 4 bases and J by 6 bases. Some clones are missing from TCRdb's copy, which holds only in-frame ones; the method was immunoSEQ multiplex PCR. The sample lists 2 million to 3 million clones, approximately 93% occurring once. Comments on this clone: Its antigen is unidentified.

The sample taken for sequencing was naive CD4+ T cells from PBMCs. Noted subset: CD45RA+ positively selected. This clonotype was obtained from a man aged 18 to 35 in good health. Some clones in this sample may be carry-over from other donors' samples. V and J are TRBV2 and TRBJ2-7; TRBD2 matches 12 bases. The CDR3 here is CASSATSGRGEQYF. CDR3 DNA sequence: TGTGCCAGCAGTGCGACTAGCGGGAGAGGCGAGCAGTACTTC.